These 15 T cell receptor beta chains originate from one sample sequenced in a study of somatic mutations in cytotoxic T cells in rheumatoid arthritis. The repertoire was sequenced with immunoSEQ multiplex PCR; TCRdb's copy has only in-frame clones and lacks some. The sample records 18,000 or so clones, roughly four fifths being singletons. Sequencing used CD8+ T cells sorted from blood. These TCRs come from an adult with rheumatoid arthritis.

This sequence joins TRBV4-2 and TRBJ2-1; 9 bases match TRBD2. The ends lost 4 bases at V and 7 bases at J; junction bases unmatched: 5. The CDR3 runs to 14 residues. Germline V gene sequence: CDR1 LGHNA, CDR2 YNFKEQ. The CDR3: CASSPLAGVNEQFF. The CDR3 DNA reads TGTGCCAGCAGCCCCTTAGCGGGAGTAAATGAGCAGTTCTTC.

J is TRBJ2-5 and V is TRBV4-3; 8 bases are shared with TRBD1. The J call may be faulty, since TRBJ2-7 better matches the DNA end. This CDR3 is built from 15 residues. The germline gives CDR1 LGHNA, CDR2 YSLEER. The DNA of the CDR3 is TGCGCCAGCAGCCAAGGGACAGGGATACTCTACGAGCAGTACTTC. Encoded protein: CASSQGTGILYEQYF.

This clone was counted a few times. The V call is TRBV9, the J call TRBJ2-1; 12 bases map to TRBD2. J lost 5 bases, V lost 4 bases, and 10 bases had no gene match. Germline assignment: CDR1 SGDLS and CDR2 YYNGEE. This CDR3 is 17 amino acids long. CDR3 DNA sequence: TGTGCCAGCAGCTCTGCCCGACTAGCGGGAGTAAACAATGAGCAGTTCTTC. It yields the protein CASSSARLAGVNNEQFF.

This sequence joins TRBV6-5 and TRBJ2-1, with a possible D match to TRBD1 (6 bases). This CDR3 has 11 residues. The germline V and J ends were trimmed by 7 bases and 6 bases, with 7 bases remaining between them. CDR1 and CDR2 from the germline V gene are MNHEY and SVGAGI. Written as DNA, the CDR3 is TGTGCCAGCAAGGGGGTCAATGAGCAGTTCTTC. Its translation: CASKGVNEQFF.

The chain has TRBV12-5 and TRBJ1-5, with D unclear. V was cut by 1 base and J by 2 bases, with 21 bases left in between. The CDR3 length is 19 residues. The germline CDR1 and CDR2 sequences are LGHNT and FRNRAP. CDR3 loop: CASGLAGVQHLFGNQPQHF. The DNA of the CDR3 is TGTGCTAGTGGTTTGGCCGGAGTCCAGCATTTATTTGGCAATCAGCCCCAGCATTTT. Variable domain in full (rest from reference TRBV12-5 and TRBJ1-5): DARVTQTPRHKVTEMGQEVTMRCQPILGHNTVFWYRQTMMQGLELLAYFRNRAPLDDSGMPKDRFSAEMPDATLATLKIQPSEPRDSAVYFCASGLAGVQHLFGNQPQHFGDGTRLSIL.

The chain is built from TRBV27 and TRBJ1-1; D not resolved. The CDR3 runs to 13 residues. Trimming cost V 2 bases and J 2 bases, with 6 bases left between them. In germline, CDR1 is MNHEY, CDR2 SMNVEV (reference sequence). In DNA, the CDR3 is TGTGCCAGCAGTTTAGCAGGAAACACTGAAGCTTTCTTT. Translated: CASSLAGNTEAFF.

About this clone: A read error is possible here, since a much larger clone lies one base away. The sample holds other DNA sequences that translate to the same CDR3. This CDR3 reads CASSHSYEQYF. The CDR3, as DNA: TGTGCCAGCAGCCATTCCTACGAGCAGTACTTC. The J gene is TRBJ2-7, the V gene TRBV5-6; D is ambiguous. This CDR3 region has 11 residues. Germline V gene data show CDR1 as SGHDT and CDR2 as YYEEEE. Trimming took off 4 bases at V and 1 base at J, with 3 bases between the two ends.

The V call is TRBV5-1, the J call TRBJ1-1; TRBD1 matches at 8 bases. The CDR3 covers 15 residues. V lost 2 bases, J lost 0 bases, and 3 bases stayed unmatched. Looked up from germline, CDR1 is SGHRS and CDR2 is YFSETQ. The CDR3 DNA reads as TGCGCCAGCAGCTTAAGACAGGGGATGAACACTGAAGCTTTCTTT. Its translation: CASSLRQGMNTEAFF.

This sequence joins TRBV5-1 and TRBJ2-7; D is undetermined. V dropped 0 bases and J dropped 3 bases, with 7 bases sitting between them. This CDR3 contains 13 residues. The germline V gene has CDR1 SGHRS and CDR2 YFSETQ. This chain's CDR3 is CASSLGENYEQYF. CDR3 bases: TGCGCCAGCAGCTTGGGAGAAAACTACGAGCAGTACTTC.

The CDR3 is CASSKAGGVYLGHIQYF. The CDR3 DNA reads as TGTGCCAGCAGCAAAGCAGGGGGGGTTTATCTGGGGCACATTCAGTACTTC. J is TRBJ2-4 and V is TRBV7-9; perhaps D is TRBD1 or TRBD2 (7 bases each). Trimming removed 5 bases at V and 8 bases at J, with 25 bases between. Germline V gene data show CDR1 as SEHNR and CDR2 as FQNEAQ (reference sequence). There are 17 residues in the CDR3. Together with reference TRBV7-9 and TRBJ2-4, the CDR3 gives the full variable domain: DTGVSQNPRHKITKRGQNVTFRCDPISEHNRLYWYRQTLGQGPEFLTYFQNEAQLEKSRLLSDRFSAERPKGSFSTLEIQRTEQGDSAMYLCASSKAGGVYLGHIQYFGAGTRLSVL.

The CDR3 sequence is CASSSPWLADAARYEQYF. Here the CDR3 DNA reads TGTGCCAGCAGCTCCCCCTGGCTGGCTGACGCCGCAAGATACGAGCAGTACTTC. V is TRBV11-3 and J is TRBJ2-7; D is ambiguous. Trimming removed 4 bases from V and 4 bases from J, with 26 bases in between. Germline loops: CDR1 SGHNT, CDR2 YENEEA. This CDR3 region has 18 residues.

The rearrangement joins TRBV7-9 to TRBJ2-7; possible D gene TRBD1, 6 bases. Trimming pared 1 base from V and 1 base from J, leaving 11 bases between. The CDR3 consists of 15 residues. Germline CDR1 is SEHNR and CDR2 is FQNEAQ (reference sequence). DNA of the CDR3: TGTGCCAGCAGCTTAGTGGGTGACAGGTCCTACGAGCAGTACTTC. As protein: CASSLVGDRSYEQYF.

CDR3 amino acids: CASSEFDSPDTQYF. Here the CDR3 DNA reads TGTGCCAGCAGTGAATTTGACTCCCCAGATACGCAGTATTTT. The chain has TRBV25-1 and TRBJ2-3, with D uncertain. The germline V and J ends were trimmed by 1 base and 4 bases, with 9 bases remaining between them. Germline loops: CDR1 MGHDK, CDR2 SYGVNS. The CDR3 is 14 amino acids.

This clone was seen a single time. This specimen includes other DNA sequences encoding the same CDR3. The rearrangement links TRBV7-9 to TRBJ2-3, with D perhaps TRBD1 or TRBD2 (5 bases each). The CDR3 is 12 amino acids. CDR1 is SEHNR and CDR2 is FQNEAQ in the germline V gene (reference sequence). V dropped 3 bases and J dropped 4 bases, with 5 bases sitting between them. The CDR3 loop is CASSLGADTQYF. CDR3 coding DNA: TGTGCCAGCAGCTTGGGGGCAGATACGCAGTATTTT.

This clone was seen only once. The chain employs TRBV9 and TRBJ1-3; D is perhaps TRBD1 (5 bases). The V and J ends lost 2 bases and 0 bases respectively, with 15 bases between them. The CDR3 runs to 17 residues. Germline V gene sequence: CDR1 SGDLS, CDR2 YYNGEE. The CDR3 spells CASSVTGLRSSGNTIYF. The CDR3 nucleotides read TGTGCCAGCAGCGTGACGGGACTCCGGAGCTCTGGAAACACCATATATTTT.